This TCR beta chain stems from a study of early T cells in non-severe SARS-CoV-2 infection. Turning to the study itself: The study sequenced bulk RNA from unsorted whole blood, with chains unpaired.

Study-wide results and limits: Reliance on VDJdb matching favored anti-spike CD8 responses; private and CD4 specificities were missed.

Comments on this clonotype: Its antigen is currently unknown.

The V end was cut by 0 bases, the J end by 5 bases, with 3 bases between. The germline gives CDR1 SEHNR, CDR2 FQNEAQ (reference sequence). This CDR3 has 12 amino acids. The library protocol tagged individual cDNA molecules with unique molecular identifiers. Using its own MiXCR run on the 5' RACE reads, TCRdb lists one record per CDR3 protein. The table lists roughly 67,000 distinct CDR3 sequences, 10% to 15% of them singletons. J is TRBJ2-3 and V is TRBV7-9; D is undetermined. The sequenced sample consisted of whole blood. The receptor's source is an adult who was a healthcare worker with PCR-confirmed SARS-CoV-2 infection or an uninfected control (not recorded which). The CDR3 region is CASSLALDTQYF. The CDR3 DNA reads TGTGCCAGCAGCTTAGCGTTAGATACGCAGTATTTT.